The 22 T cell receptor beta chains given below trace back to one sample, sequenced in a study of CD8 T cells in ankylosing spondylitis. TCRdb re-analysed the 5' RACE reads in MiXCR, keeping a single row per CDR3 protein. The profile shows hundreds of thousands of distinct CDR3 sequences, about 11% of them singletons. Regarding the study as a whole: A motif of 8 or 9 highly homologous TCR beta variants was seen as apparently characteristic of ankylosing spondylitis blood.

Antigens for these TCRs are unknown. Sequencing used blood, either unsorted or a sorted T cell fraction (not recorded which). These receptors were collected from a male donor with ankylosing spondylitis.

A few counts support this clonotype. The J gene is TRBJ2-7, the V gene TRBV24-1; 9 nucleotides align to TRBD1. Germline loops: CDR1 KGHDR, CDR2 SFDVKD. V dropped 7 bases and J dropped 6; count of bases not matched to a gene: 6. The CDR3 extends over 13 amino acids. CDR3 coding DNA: TGTGCCACCAGCGGGACAGGGTACACCGAGCAGTACTTC. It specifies CATSGTGYTEQYF.

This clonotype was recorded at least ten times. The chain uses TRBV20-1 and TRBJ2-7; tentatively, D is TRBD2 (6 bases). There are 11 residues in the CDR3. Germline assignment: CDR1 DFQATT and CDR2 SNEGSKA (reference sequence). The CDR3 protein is CRAGSSYEQYF. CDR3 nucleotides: TGCAGGGCGGGGAGCTCCTACGAGCAGTACTTC.

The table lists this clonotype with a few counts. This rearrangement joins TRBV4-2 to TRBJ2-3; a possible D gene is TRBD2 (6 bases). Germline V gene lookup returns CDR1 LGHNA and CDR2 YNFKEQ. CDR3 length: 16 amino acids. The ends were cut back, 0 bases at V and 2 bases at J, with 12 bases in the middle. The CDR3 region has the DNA TGTGCCAGCAGCCAAGATGCTAGGAGGGACACAGATACGCAGTATTTT. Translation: CASSQDARRDTDTQYF.

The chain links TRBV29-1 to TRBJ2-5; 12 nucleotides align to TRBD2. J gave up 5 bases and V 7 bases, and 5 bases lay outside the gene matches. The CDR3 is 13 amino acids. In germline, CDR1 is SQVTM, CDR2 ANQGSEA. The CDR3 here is CSGTTSGGETQYF. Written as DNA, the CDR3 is TGCAGCGGTACCACTAGCGGGGGGGAGACCCAGTACTTC.

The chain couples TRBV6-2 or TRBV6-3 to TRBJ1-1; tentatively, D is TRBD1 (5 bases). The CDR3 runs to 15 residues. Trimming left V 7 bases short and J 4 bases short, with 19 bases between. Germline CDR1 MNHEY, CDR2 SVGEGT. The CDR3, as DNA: TGTGCCAGCACCGTCCCGGGGGGTTTAGGCACTGAAGCTTTCTTT. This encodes CASTVPGGLGTEAFF.

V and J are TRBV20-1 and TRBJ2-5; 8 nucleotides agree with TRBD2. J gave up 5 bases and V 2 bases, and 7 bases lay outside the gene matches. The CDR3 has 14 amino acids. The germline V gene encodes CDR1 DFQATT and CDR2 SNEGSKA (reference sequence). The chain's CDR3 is CSARPSGRRETQYF. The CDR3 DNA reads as TGCAGTGCTAGACCCAGCGGGAGAAGGGAGACCCAGTACTTC.

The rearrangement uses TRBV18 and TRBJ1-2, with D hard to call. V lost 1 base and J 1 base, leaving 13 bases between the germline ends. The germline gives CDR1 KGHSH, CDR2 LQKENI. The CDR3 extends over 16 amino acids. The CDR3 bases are TGTGCCAGCTCACCACAGAAGATTCTCGGTAACTATGGCTACACCTTC. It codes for CASSPQKILGNYGYTF.

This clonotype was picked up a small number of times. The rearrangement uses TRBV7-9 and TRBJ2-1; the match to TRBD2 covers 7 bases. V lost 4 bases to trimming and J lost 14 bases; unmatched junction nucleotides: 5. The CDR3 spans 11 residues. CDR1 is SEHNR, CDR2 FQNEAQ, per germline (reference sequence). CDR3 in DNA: TGTGCCAGCAGCTCTGGACTAGGAAAGTTCTTC. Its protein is CASSSGLGKFF.

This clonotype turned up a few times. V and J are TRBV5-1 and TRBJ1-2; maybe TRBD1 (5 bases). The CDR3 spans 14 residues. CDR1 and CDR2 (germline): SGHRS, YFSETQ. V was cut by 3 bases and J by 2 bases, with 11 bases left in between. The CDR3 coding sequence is TGCGCCAGCAGCTCGGGGGGAGGGAACTATGGCTACACCTTC. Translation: CASSSGGGNYGYTF.

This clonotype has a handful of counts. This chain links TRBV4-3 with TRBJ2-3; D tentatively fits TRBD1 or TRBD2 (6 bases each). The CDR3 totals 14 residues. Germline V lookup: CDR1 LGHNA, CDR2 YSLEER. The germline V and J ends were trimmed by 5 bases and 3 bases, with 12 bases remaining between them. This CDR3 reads CASSDRGTTDTQYF. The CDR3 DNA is TGCGCCAGCAGCGATCGGGGGACAACAGATACGCAGTATTTT.

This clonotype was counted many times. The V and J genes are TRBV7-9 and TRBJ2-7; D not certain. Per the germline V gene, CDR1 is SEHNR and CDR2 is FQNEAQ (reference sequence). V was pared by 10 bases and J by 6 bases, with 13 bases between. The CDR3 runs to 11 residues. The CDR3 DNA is TGTGCCATATGGTCGGACGGCGAGCAGTACTTC. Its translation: CAIWSDGEQYF. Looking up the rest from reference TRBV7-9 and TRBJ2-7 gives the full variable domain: DTGVSQNPRHKITKRGQNVTFRCDPISEHNRLYWYRQTLGQGPEFLTYFQNEAQLEKSRLLSDRFSAERPKGSFSTLEIQRTEQGDSAMYLCAIWSDGEQYFGPGTRLTVT.

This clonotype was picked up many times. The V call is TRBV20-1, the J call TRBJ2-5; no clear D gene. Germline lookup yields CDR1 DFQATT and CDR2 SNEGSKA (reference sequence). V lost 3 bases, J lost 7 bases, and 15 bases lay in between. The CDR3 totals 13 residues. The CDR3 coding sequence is TGCAGTGCTAGCCCTCTCACGGAGTGGACCCAGTACTTC. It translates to CSASPLTEWTQYF.

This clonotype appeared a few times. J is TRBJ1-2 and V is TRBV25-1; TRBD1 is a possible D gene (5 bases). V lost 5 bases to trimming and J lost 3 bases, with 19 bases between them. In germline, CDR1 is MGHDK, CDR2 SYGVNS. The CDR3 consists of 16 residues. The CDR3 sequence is CASSRARAFFYYGYTF. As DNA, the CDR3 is TGTGCCAGCAGTCGCGCCAGGGCTTTTTTCTACTATGGCTACACCTTC.

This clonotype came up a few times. CDR3 in DNA: TGTGCCAGTACAGCGGGAGTGGGGGATACGCAGTATTTT. It specifies CASTAGVGDTQYF. The chain carries TRBV25-1 and TRBJ2-3; 8 bases agree with TRBD2. V lost 9 bases to trimming and J lost 6 bases; unmatched junction nucleotides: 8. The germline gives CDR1 MGHDK, CDR2 SYGVNS. This CDR3 has 13 residues.

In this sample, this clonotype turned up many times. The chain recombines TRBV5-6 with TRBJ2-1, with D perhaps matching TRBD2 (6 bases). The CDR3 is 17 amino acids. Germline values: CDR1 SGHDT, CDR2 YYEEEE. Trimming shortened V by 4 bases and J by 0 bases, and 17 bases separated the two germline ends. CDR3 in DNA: TGTGCCAGCAGCCGGGAGATCCACTACCGCTCCTACAATGAGCAGTTCTTC. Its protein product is CASSREIHYRSYNEQFF.

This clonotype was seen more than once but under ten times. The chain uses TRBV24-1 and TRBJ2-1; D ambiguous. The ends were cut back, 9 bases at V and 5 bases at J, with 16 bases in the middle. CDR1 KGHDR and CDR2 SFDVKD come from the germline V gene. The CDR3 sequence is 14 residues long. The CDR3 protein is CATQGPRWDNEQFF. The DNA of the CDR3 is TGTGCCACCCAAGGGCCCAGGTGGGACAATGAGCAGTTCTTC.

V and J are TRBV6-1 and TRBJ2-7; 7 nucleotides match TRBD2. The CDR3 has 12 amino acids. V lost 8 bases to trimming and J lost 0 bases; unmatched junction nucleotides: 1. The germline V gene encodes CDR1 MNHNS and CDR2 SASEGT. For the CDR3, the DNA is TGTGCCAGCGGGGACTACTCCTACGAGCAGTACTTC. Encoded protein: CASGDYSYEQYF.

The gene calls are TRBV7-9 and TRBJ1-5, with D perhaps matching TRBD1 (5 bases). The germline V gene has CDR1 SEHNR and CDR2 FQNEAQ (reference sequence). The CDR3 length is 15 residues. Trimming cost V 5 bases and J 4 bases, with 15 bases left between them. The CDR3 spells CASSPSGGRNQPQHF. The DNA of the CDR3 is TGTGCCAGCAGCCCCAGTGGGGGGAGGAATCAGCCCCAGCATTTT.

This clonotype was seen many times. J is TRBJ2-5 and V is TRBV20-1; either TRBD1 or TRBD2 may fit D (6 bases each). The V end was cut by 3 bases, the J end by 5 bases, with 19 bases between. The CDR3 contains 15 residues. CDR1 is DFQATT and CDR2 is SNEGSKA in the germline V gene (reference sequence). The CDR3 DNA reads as TGCAGTGCTAGCCTTGGGGGGCGTCAGGGGGAGACCCAGTACTTC. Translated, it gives CSASLGGRQGETQYF.

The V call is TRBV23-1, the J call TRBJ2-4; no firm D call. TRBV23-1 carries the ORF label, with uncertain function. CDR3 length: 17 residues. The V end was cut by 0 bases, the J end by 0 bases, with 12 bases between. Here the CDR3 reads CASSQSKRSSAKNIQYF. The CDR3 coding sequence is TGCGCCAGCAGTCAATCGAAGAGGTCCTCAGCCAAAAACATTCAGTACTTC.

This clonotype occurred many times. The chain's CDR3 is CASRASGNTGELFF. The CDR3 DNA is TGTGCCAGCAGAGCTAGCGGAAACACCGGGGAGCTGTTTTTT. The chain employs TRBV3-1 and TRBJ2-2; 7 bases are a match to TRBD2. Germline V gene sequence: CDR1 LGHDT, CDR2 YNNKEL (reference sequence). The CDR3 consists of 14 residues. V lost 6 bases, J lost 2 bases, and 3 bases stayed unmatched.

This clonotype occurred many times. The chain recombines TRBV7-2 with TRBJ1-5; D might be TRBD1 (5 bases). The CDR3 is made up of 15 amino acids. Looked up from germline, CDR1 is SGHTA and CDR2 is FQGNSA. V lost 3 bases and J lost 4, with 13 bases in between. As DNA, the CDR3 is TGTGCCAGCAGCTTTCGGCAGGGTGAAAATCAGCCCCAGCATTTT. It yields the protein CASSFRQGENQPQHF. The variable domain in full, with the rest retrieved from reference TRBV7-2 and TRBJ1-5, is GAGVSQSPSNKVTEKGKDVELRCDPISGHTALYWYRQSLGQGLEFLIYFQGNSAPDKSGLPSDRFSAERTGGSVSTLTIQRTQQEDSAVYLCASSFRQGENQPQHFGDGTRLSIL.